A single T cell receptor beta chain is shown here with its context. As yet, its antigen is unknown. Synthesis of TCR beta cDNA was carried out from about 0.55 ug total RNA with a constant-region primer. Three rounds of nested multiplex PCR with slightly modified ARM-PCR produced TCR beta libraries. Rounds one and two of PCR, each of roughly 10 cycles, were primed with TRBV1-TRBV30 forward primers and a C-beta reverse primer. In TCRdb, the multiplex PCR reads were re-called with MiXCR into one record per CDR3 protein. In the table there are more than 60,000 distinct CDR3 sequences, roughly two thirds of which are singletons. The source of the sample is a study of tumor-infiltrating lymphocytes in primary liver carcinoma. The study's findings and limits: Present in all five tumor regions were only about 7.5-24% of the top clones. Tumors carried a top-250-clone fraction significantly exceeding that of blood (p = 0.039).

CDR1 is SNHLY, CDR2 FYNNEI, per germline. The CDR3 extends over 11 amino acids. V gave up 8 bases and J gave up 5 bases, with 10 bases separating them. The tissue used was unsorted bulk material of about 19-33 mg. RNA and DNA were co-extracted from it with the AllPrep DNA/RNA mini kit. At sampling, these chronic HBV carriers had received no treatment. The sequence was obtained from a middle-aged man with primary liver carcinoma and hepatitis B virus infection. This rearrangement joins TRBV2 to TRBJ2-7, with no clear D. The sequencing sample was made of liver tumor tissue from sampling region 4. As for subset: tumor region T4, right-lateral pole. The CDR3 sequence is CASRRENEQYF. DNA for the CDR3: TGTGCCAGCCGTAGAGAAAACGAGCAGTACTTC.